This TCR beta chain was sequenced for a study of human T cells and chemical hapten exposure. The overall study: Sensitization applied 2% DPC to approximately 2 cm by approximately 2 cm of upper inner arm skin. Study-level points and caveats: Expanded TCRs showed more large CDR3 clusters than pre-sensitization or healthy control sets.

Looked up from germline, CDR1 is SQVTM and CDR2 is ANQGSEA. The CDR3 runs to 15 residues. Trimming took 8 bases from V and 2 from J, leaving 20 bases between them. This clonotype was counted a few times. Antigen unknown. Library construction involved attaching unique molecular identifiers to individual cDNA molecules, which allowed quantitative, reproducible TCR counting. TCRdb re-analysed the RACE reads in MiXCR, keeping a single row per CDR3 protein. The sample has 150,000 to 200,000 distinct CDR3 sequences, approximately 30% seen once. The time point here: patch test 3, about 24 weeks after DPC sensitization. Treatment given: therapeutic diphenylcyclopropenone sensitization with weekly scalp DPC. Extraction yielded total RNA from whole blood (unfractionated).

The origin of this receptor is a woman between 18 and 29 years old with alopecia areata. Some clones in this sample may be carry-over from other donors' samples. The source was whole blood, collected in connection with sensitization to the hapten diphenylcyclopropenone (DPC). J is TRBJ2-3 and V is TRBV29-1; TRBD2 is a possible D gene (6 bases). CDR3 coding DNA: TGCAGCACCCTGGGGGAGGACTCTGACACAGATACGCAGTATTTT. Its translation is CSTLGEDSDTDTQYF.